These T cell receptor beta chains were read from a single sample in a study of early T cells in non-severe SARS-CoV-2 infection. TCRdb recomputed calls from the 5' RACE reads with MiXCR, one row per CDR3 protein. This repertoire shows about 48,000 distinct CDR3 sequences, approximately 9.4% found once; its top ten account for about 8.3%. Sequenced: whole blood. The receptors were gathered from an adult who was a healthcare worker with PCR-confirmed SARS-CoV-2 infection or an uninfected control (not recorded which). Both conserved end residues are part of each CDR3. The D gene is left open where the match is weak. Expanded clones are given a class, and other clones once, few, many or no size at all.

cdr3_aa: CSARAHPAGNAYNEQFF
cdr3_nt: TGCAGTGCTAGAGCACACCCTGCAGGGAACGCCTACAATGAGCAGTTCTTC
d_call: -
v_call: TRBV20-1
j_call: TRBJ2-1
clone_size: many

cdr3_aa: CASRVREGLETQYF
cdr3_nt: TGTGCCAGCAGGGTGCGGGAGGGCCTGGAGACCCAGTACTTC
d_call: TRBD2
v_call: TRBV7-9
j_call: TRBJ2-5
clone_size: many

cdr3_aa: CSVEQLRNEQFF
cdr3_nt: TGCAGCGTTGAACAGCTGCGCAATGAGCAGTTCTTC
d_call: -
v_call: TRBV29-1
j_call: TRBJ2-1
clone_size: many

cdr3_aa: CSAEEGGELIF
cdr3_nt: TGCAGCGCGGAGGAGGGCGGGGAGCTGATTTTT
d_call: -
v_call: TRBV29-1
j_call: TRBJ2-2
clone_size: once

cdr3_aa: CASSLGHGGGGNQPQHF
cdr3_nt: TGTGCCAGCAGCTTAGGACATGGCGGGGGAGGCAATCAGCCCCAGCATTTT
d_call: -
v_call: TRBV7-9
j_call: TRBJ1-5
clone_size: many

cdr3_aa: CASSLLAGGTHNEQFF
cdr3_nt: TGTGCCAGCAGCCTGCTAGCGGGAGGAACCCACAATGAGCAGTTCTTC
d_call: TRBD2
v_call: TRBV7-3
j_call: TRBJ2-1
clone_size: many

cdr3_aa: CASRSPRGQAQPQHF
cdr3_nt: TGTGCCAGCAGGTCACCCAGGGGGCAGGCGCAGCCCCAGCATTTT
d_call: TRBD1
v_call: TRBV6-1
j_call: TRBJ1-5
clone_size: few

cdr3_aa: CSASPQALGNTIYF
cdr3_nt: TGCAGTGCTAGTCCGCAGGCCTTAGGAAACACCATATATTTT
d_call: -
v_call: TRBV20-1
j_call: TRBJ1-3
clone_size: few

cdr3_aa: CASSQTGDPRPGSCFF
cdr3_nt: -
d_call: -
v_call: TRBV7-2
j_call: TRBJ2-2
clone_size: -

cdr3_aa: CASSLPGLAGIYNEQFF
cdr3_nt: TGTGCCAGCAGCTTGCCCGGACTAGCGGGGATCTACAATGAGCAGTTCTTC
d_call: TRBD2
v_call: TRBV5-6
j_call: TRBJ2-1
clone_size: many

cdr3_aa: CASSLRDYGYTF
cdr3_nt: TGTGCCAGCAGTTTAAGGGACTATGGCTACACCTTC
d_call: -
v_call: TRBV12-3/TRBV12-4
j_call: TRBJ1-2
clone_size: few

cdr3_aa: CSALRDRKNIQYF
cdr3_nt: TGCAGTGCTCTACGGGACAGAAAAAACATTCAGTACTTC
d_call: TRBD1
v_call: TRBV20-1
j_call: TRBJ2-4
clone_size: many

cdr3_aa: CSVARGGNTEAFF
cdr3_nt: TGCAGCGTTGCCCGGGGCGGAAACACTGAAGCTTTCTTT
d_call: -
v_call: TRBV29-1
j_call: TRBJ1-1
clone_size: -

cdr3_aa: CASSYMTGYTEAFF
cdr3_nt: TGTGCCAGCAGCTACATGACAGGGTACACTGAAGCTTTCTTT
d_call: TRBD1
v_call: TRBV7-2
j_call: TRBJ1-1
clone_size: once

cdr3_aa: CASSPTSGRAGGEQFF
cdr3_nt: TGTGCCAGCAGCCCGACTAGCGGGAGGGCCGGTGGTGAGCAGTTCTTC
d_call: TRBD2
v_call: TRBV7-9
j_call: TRBJ2-1
clone_size: many

cdr3_aa: CASSYIQGSAYEQYF
cdr3_nt: TGTGCCAGCAGTTATATACAGGGATCCGCCTACGAGCAGTACTTC
d_call: -
v_call: TRBV6-5
j_call: TRBJ2-7
clone_size: -

cdr3_aa: CASSSDRGGNYEQYF
cdr3_nt: TGTGCCAGCAGTTCGGACAGGGGAGGCAACTACGAGCAGTACTTC
d_call: TRBD1
v_call: TRBV5-4
j_call: TRBJ2-7
clone_size: many

cdr3_aa: CASSITAENGYTF
cdr3_nt: TGTGCCAGCAGCATTACAGCGGAGAATGGCTACACCTTC
d_call: -
v_call: TRBV11-2
j_call: TRBJ1-2
clone_size: few

cdr3_aa: CSVEDLQEGYGYTF
cdr3_nt: TGCAGCGTTGAAGATCTACAGGAAGGTTATGGCTACACCTTC
d_call: -
v_call: TRBV29-1
j_call: TRBJ1-2
clone_size: many

cdr3_aa: CASSVGPDPGNTIYF
cdr3_nt: TGTGCCAGCAGCGTAGGCCCGGACCCTGGAAACACCATATATTTT
d_call: -
v_call: TRBV9
j_call: TRBJ1-3
clone_size: few

cdr3_aa: CSARGQGAANTEAFF
cdr3_nt: TGCAGTGCTCGGGGACAGGGGGCGGCGAACACTGAAGCTTTCTTT
d_call: TRBD1
v_call: TRBV20-1
j_call: TRBJ1-1
clone_size: many

cdr3_aa: CASSSPLRLWRGKLFF
cdr3_nt: TGTGCCAGCAGTTCCCCCCTCCGGCTTTGGAGGGGAAAACTGTTTTTT
d_call: -
v_call: TRBV28
j_call: TRBJ1-4
clone_size: many

cdr3_aa: CASSPRGDPGELFF
cdr3_nt: TGTGCCAGCAGCCCTCGAGGAGACCCCGGGGAGCTGTTTTTT
d_call: -
v_call: TRBV7-9
j_call: TRBJ2-2
clone_size: few

cdr3_aa: CASSFSGTPPYEQYF
cdr3_nt: TGTGCCAGCAGTTTCTCCGGGACGCCTCCCTACGAGCAGTACTTC
d_call: -
v_call: TRBV28
j_call: TRBJ2-7
clone_size: few

cdr3_aa: CASSRLAGAYEQYF
cdr3_nt: TGTGCCAGCAGTAGACTAGCGGGAGCCTACGAGCAGTACTTC
d_call: TRBD2
v_call: TRBV6-2/TRBV6-3
j_call: TRBJ2-7
clone_size: many

cdr3_aa: CSVERDRVPETQYF
cdr3_nt: TGCAGCGTTGAGCGGGACAGGGTCCCAGAGACCCAGTACTTC
d_call: TRBD1
v_call: TRBV29-1
j_call: TRBJ2-5
clone_size: many

cdr3_aa: CASSVTSGSRVQFF
cdr3_nt: TGTGCCAGCAGCGTAACTAGCGGGAGTCGTGTGCAGTTCTTC
d_call: TRBD2
v_call: TRBV9
j_call: TRBJ2-1
clone_size: -

cdr3_aa: CASSPLDRTREQYF
cdr3_nt: TGTGCCAGCTCACCTCTGGACCGCACTCGGGAGCAGTACTTC
d_call: -
v_call: TRBV18
j_call: TRBJ2-7
clone_size: few

cdr3_aa: CASSSGTGVTKNIQYF
cdr3_nt: TGTGCCAGCAGCTCAGGGACAGGGGTTACCAAAAACATTCAGTACTTC
d_call: TRBD1
v_call: TRBV7-6
j_call: TRBJ2-4
clone_size: many

cdr3_aa: CASSLVGQRNTEAFF
cdr3_nt: TGCGCCAGCAGCTTGGTGGGTCAGAGAAACACTGAAGCTTTCTTT
d_call: -
v_call: TRBV5-1
j_call: TRBJ1-1
clone_size: many

cdr3_aa: CSVEKGTSGNEQFF
cdr3_nt: TGCAGCGTTGAGAAAGGGACTAGCGGCAATGAGCAGTTCTTC
d_call: TRBD2
v_call: TRBV29-1
j_call: TRBJ2-1
clone_size: -

cdr3_aa: CSVTPSHDYGYTF
cdr3_nt: TGCAGCGTTACGCCAAGCCATGACTATGGCTACACCTTC
d_call: -
v_call: TRBV29-1
j_call: TRBJ1-2
clone_size: few

cdr3_aa: CASSFRRGEETQYF
cdr3_nt: TGTGCCAGCAGTTTTCGGCGGGGGGAAGAGACCCAGTACTTC
d_call: TRBD2
v_call: TRBV12-3/TRBV12-4
j_call: TRBJ2-5
clone_size: few

cdr3_aa: CASSEGQGADTQYF
cdr3_nt: TGTGCCAGCAGTGAAGGACAGGGGGCAGATACGCAGTATTTT
d_call: TRBD1
v_call: TRBV6-1
j_call: TRBJ2-3
clone_size: many

cdr3_aa: CSAEVGEAFF
cdr3_nt: TGCAGCGCCGAGGTGGGGGAAGCTTTCTTT
d_call: -
v_call: TRBV29-1
j_call: TRBJ1-1
clone_size: few

cdr3_aa: CASSESQVGWPQHF
cdr3_nt: TGTGCCAGCAGTGAAAGTCAGGTGGGGTGGCCCCAGCATTTT
d_call: -
v_call: TRBV6-1
j_call: TRBJ1-5
clone_size: -

cdr3_aa: CSARGLGRPQYF
cdr3_nt: TGCAGTGCTAGAGGTTTAGGGAGGCCGCAGTATTTT
d_call: -
v_call: TRBV20-1
j_call: TRBJ2-3
clone_size: few

cdr3_aa: CASSLRGFPGETQYF
cdr3_nt: TGTGCCAGCAGCTTGCGAGGTTTCCCGGGTGAGACCCAGTACTTC
d_call: -
v_call: TRBV5-4
j_call: TRBJ2-5
clone_size: many

cdr3_aa: CASSSLDRGWADTQYF
cdr3_nt: TGTGCCAGCAGTTCCCTGGACAGGGGTTGGGCAGATACGCAGTATTTT
d_call: TRBD1
v_call: TRBV6-5
j_call: TRBJ2-3
clone_size: many

cdr3_aa: CASSPGLADTYEQYF
cdr3_nt: TGTGCCAGCAGCCCGGGACTAGCGGACACCTACGAGCAGTACTTC
d_call: TRBD2
v_call: TRBV3-1
j_call: TRBJ2-7
clone_size: -

cdr3_aa: CASSPLGLAINEQFF
cdr3_nt: TGTGCCAGCAGCCCCTTAGGACTAGCTATCAATGAGCAGTTCTTC
d_call: TRBD2
v_call: TRBV14
j_call: TRBJ2-1
clone_size: -

cdr3_aa: CASSKPGGSNTGELFF
cdr3_nt: TGTGCCAGCAGCAAACCCGGGGGCTCGAACACCGGGGAGCTGTTTTTT
d_call: -
v_call: TRBV7-9
j_call: TRBJ2-2
clone_size: many

cdr3_aa: CASKFGPSTDTQYF
cdr3_nt: TGTGCCAGCAAGTTTGGTCCTAGCACAGATACGCAGTATTTT
d_call: -
v_call: TRBV11-3
j_call: TRBJ2-3
clone_size: -

cdr3_aa: CASNPGLPQVGQFF
cdr3_nt: TGTGCCAGCAACCCCGGACTCCCCCAGGTCGGGCAGTTCTTC
d_call: -
v_call: TRBV11-1
j_call: TRBJ2-1
clone_size: few

cdr3_aa: CSVEKEEVEAPGNTIYF
cdr3_nt: TGCAGCGTTGAAAAGGAGGAGGTAGAAGCCCCTGGAAACACCATATATTTT
d_call: -
v_call: TRBV29-1
j_call: TRBJ1-3
clone_size: many

cdr3_aa: CASSTRVVGFATQYF
cdr3_nt: TGTGCCAGCAGCACGCGCGTGGTGGGTTTTGCGACCCAGTACTTC
d_call: -
v_call: TRBV7-8
j_call: TRBJ2-5
clone_size: many

cdr3_aa: CSASGLAGAGELFF
cdr3_nt: TGCAGTGCTTCCGGACTAGCGGGAGCGGGGGAGCTGTTTTTT
d_call: TRBD2
v_call: TRBV20-1
j_call: TRBJ2-2
clone_size: many

cdr3_aa: CASSDPVGPMGDTGELFF
cdr3_nt: TGCGCCAGCAGTGATCCCGTCGGACCTATGGGGGACACCGGGGAGCTGTTTTTT
d_call: -
v_call: TRBV10-1
j_call: TRBJ2-2
clone_size: many

cdr3_aa: CASSSDYGYTF
cdr3_nt: TGTGCCAGCAGCTCAGACTATGGCTACACCTTC
d_call: -
v_call: TRBV13
j_call: TRBJ1-2
clone_size: -

cdr3_aa: CASSQDGGRRSYEQYF
cdr3_nt: TGCGCCAGCAGCCAAGATGGGGGACGGAGGTCCTACGAGCAGTACTTC
d_call: -
v_call: TRBV4-1
j_call: TRBJ2-7
clone_size: few

cdr3_aa: CAAQLDNNEQFF
cdr3_nt: TGTGCCGCTCAACTAGACAACAATGAGCAGTTCTTC
d_call: -
v_call: TRBV7-9
j_call: TRBJ2-1
clone_size: few

cdr3_aa: CASSIGTDQPQHF
cdr3_nt: TGTGCCAGTAGTATCGGGACCGATCAGCCCCAGCATTTT
d_call: -
v_call: TRBV19
j_call: TRBJ1-5
clone_size: few

cdr3_aa: CASSQGLGREQFF
cdr3_nt: TGTGCCAGCAGCCAAGGCCTGGGGAGGGAGCAGTTCTTC
d_call: -
v_call: TRBV14
j_call: TRBJ2-1
clone_size: many

cdr3_aa: CSAREGGEQYF
cdr3_nt: TGCAGTGCCCGGGAAGGGGGCGAGCAGTACTTC
d_call: -
v_call: TRBV20-1
j_call: TRBJ2-7
clone_size: few